This entry lists 23 T cell receptor beta chains sequenced from one sample in a study of multiple sclerosis patients with progressive multifocal leukoencephalopathy. TCRdb keeps only in-frame clones here, not all; method: immunoSEQ multiplex PCR. The sample consists of tens of thousands of clones, around 87% of them appearing once. The time point denotes: about a year of natalizumab therapy. The material sequenced was PBMCs, taken from a patient treated with natalizumab. The receptor source for this set is a human donor with multiple sclerosis.

V usage is TRBV9 and J usage is TRBJ1-2; weak D call: TRBD1 (6 bases). The CDR3 contains 14 residues. CDR1 is SGDLS and CDR2 is YYNGEE in the germline V gene. Between the trimmed V and J ends, which lost 4 bases and 9 bases, there was a span of 19 bases. CDR3 nucleotides: TGTGCCAGCAGCCCCTCGACAGGAGTGATGCGCTACACCTTC. This translates into CASSPSTGVMRYTF. The whole variable domain, remainder taken from reference TRBV9 and TRBJ1-2, is DSGVTQTPKHLITATGQRVTLRCSPRSGDLSVYWYQQSLDQGLQFLIQYYNGEERAKGNILERFSAQQFPDLHSELNLSSLELGDSALYFCASSPSTGVMRYTFGSGTRLTVV.

The rearrangement joins TRBV9 to TRBJ1-2; D is perhaps TRBD1 (6 bases). This CDR3 is built from 14 residues. Germline CDR1 reads SGDLS; CDR2 reads YYNGEE. Trimming took 4 bases from V and 7 from J, leaving 17 bases between them. The CDR3 DNA reads TGTGCCAGCAGCCCGAGGGGGGCAGGGTTTGGCTACACCTTC. Amino acids: CASSPRGAGFGYTF.

This clone was recorded only once. The V and J genes are TRBV12-5 and TRBJ1-2; D is uncertain. The CDR3 has 12 amino acids. Trimming stripped 6 bases from V and 5 bases from J, with 10 bases between. CDR1 is LGHNT and CDR2 is FRNRAP in the germline V gene. Here the CDR3 reads CASGDFSYGYTF. CDR3 DNA sequence: TGTGCTAGTGGCGACTTCTCTTATGGCTACACCTTC.

The chain carries TRBV6-5 and TRBJ2-5; perhaps TRBD1 as D (6 bases). This CDR3 comprises 14 residues. CDR1 and CDR2 (germline): MNHEY, SVGAGI. V gave up 6 bases and J gave up 0 bases, with 11 bases separating them. The CDR3 spells CASRPTGNQETQYF. The CDR3 DNA is TGTGCCAGCAGACCTACAGGGAACCAAGAGACCCAGTACTTC.

The chain carries TRBV10-3 and TRBJ2-3; tentatively, D is TRBD2 (5 bases). The CDR3 has 14 amino acids. Germline lookup yields CDR1 ENHRY and CDR2 SYGVKD. V dropped 0 bases and J dropped 4 bases, with 8 bases sitting between them. The CDR3 nucleotides read TGTGCCATCAGTGAGTCGTACGGGGCAGATACGCAGTATTTT. This gives the protein CAISESYGADTQYF.

Details on this clone: Other nucleotide sequences in the sample specify the same CDR3. V usage is TRBV7-3 and J usage is TRBJ2-3; no firm D call. This CDR3 spans 15 amino acids. Germline loops: CDR1 SGHTA, CDR2 FQGTGA. The ends were cut back, 5 bases at V and 0 bases at J, with 12 bases in the middle. CDR3 protein: CASSTVGISTDTQYF. DNA for the CDR3: TGTGCCAGCAGCACCGTTGGGATTAGCACAGATACGCAGTATTTT.

The chain joins TRBV6-4 to TRBJ2-7, with D perhaps being TRBD1 or TRBD2 (5 bases each). This CDR3 contains 13 residues. Trimming left V 9 bases short and J 3 bases short, with 15 bases between. Germline lookup yields CDR1 MRHNA and CDR2 SNTAGT. CDR3 residues: CASPLGPDYEQYF. CDR3 sequence (DNA): TGTGCCAGTCCATTGGGACCGGACTACGAGCAGTACTTC.

The V gene is TRBV4-3, the J gene TRBJ2-3, with 11 bases identical to TRBD1. The germline CDR1 and CDR2 sequences are LGHNA and YSLEER. J gave up 5 bases and V 3 bases, and 10 bases lay outside the gene matches. This CDR3 is 17 amino acids long. The CDR3 reads CASSHRRTGGPKDTQYF. DNA for the CDR3: TGCGCCAGCAGCCACCGCAGGACAGGGGGCCCGAAAGATACGCAGTATTTT.

The chain has TRBV7-2 and TRBJ1-6; 8 bases fit TRBD1. The J segment lost 6 bases and the V segment lost 6 bases, leaving 7 bases of the junction unmatched. Germline lookup yields CDR1 SGHTA and CDR2 FQGNSA. CDR3 length equals 15 residues. The DNA for the CDR3 is TGTGCCAGCAGGATTGACAGGGGAAGTAATTCACCCCTCCACTTT. This gives the protein CASRIDRGSNSPLHF.

The V and J genes are TRBV4-3 and TRBJ1-1; TRBD1 aligns across 9 bases. The CDR3 runs to 14 residues. Germline V gene data show CDR1 as LGHNA and CDR2 as YSLEER. Trimming cost V 7 bases and J 5 bases; bases outside gene matches: 8. The CDR3 region has the DNA TGCGCCAGCAATCCCGGGACAGGGTTGACTGAAGCTTTCTTT. It translates to CASNPGTGLTEAFF.

The V call is TRBV7-2, the J call TRBJ1-1; TRBD1 agrees at 7 bases. The germline gives CDR1 SGHTA, CDR2 FQGNSA. This CDR3 comprises 13 residues. V was clipped by 8 bases and J by 4 bases; unmatched bases: 7. CDR3 DNA sequence: TGTGCCAGCGGAGGGGGCCGGGGCACTGAAGCTTTCTTT. Residues: CASGGGRGTEAFF. The variable domain in full, with the rest retrieved from reference TRBV7-2 and TRBJ1-1, is GAGVSQSPSNKVTEKGKDVELRCDPISGHTALYWYRQSLGQGLEFLIYFQGNSAPDKSGLPSDRFSAERTGGSVSTLTIQRTQQEDSAVYLCASGGGRGTEAFFGQGTRLTVV.

The chain links TRBV7-6 to TRBJ2-7; possibly TRBD2 for D (6 bases). This CDR3 is built from 14 residues. The germline V gene encodes CDR1 SGHVS and CDR2 FNYEAQ. The V end lost 5 bases, the J end lost 3 bases, and 14 bases lay between the germline ends. This CDR3 reads CASSRRYGGYEQYF. In DNA form, the CDR3 reads TGTGCCAGCAGCAGACGCTACGGGGGCTACGAGCAGTACTTC. Complete variable domain (other parts from reference TRBV7-6 and TRBJ2-7): GAGVSQSPRYKVTKRGQDVALRCDPISGHVSLYWYRQALGQGPEFLTYFNYEAQQDKSGLPNDRFSAERPEGSISTLTIQRTEQRDSAMYRCASSRRYGGYEQYFGPGTRLTVT.

The rearrangement joins TRBV6-6 to TRBJ1-2; tentatively, D is TRBD1 (6 bases). Germline CDR1 MNHNY, CDR2 SVGAGI (reference sequence). The ends were cut back, 5 bases at V and 1 base at J, with 8 bases in the middle. The CDR3 covers 13 residues. The CDR3 DNA reads as TGTGCCAGCAGTAGGACAGTTAACTATGGCTACACCTTC. Translated, it gives CASSRTVNYGYTF.

This chain links TRBV27 with TRBJ1-5, with TRBD1 as a possible D gene (5 bases). There are 16 residues in the CDR3. Germline V gives CDR1 MNHEY, CDR2 SMNVEV (reference sequence). V lost 5 bases to trimming and J lost 2 bases, with 16 bases between them. The CDR3 DNA is TGTGCCAGCAGTCCCTATAAGGCCAGGGGCAATCAGCCCCAGCATTTT. Residues: CASSPYKARGNQPQHF.

CDR3 residues: CASSLDSGNTIYF. The CDR3 DNA reads TGCGCCAGCAGCCTCGACAGTGGAAACACCATATATTTT. This chain uses TRBV5-1 with TRBJ1-3; possibly TRBD1 for D (5 bases). The CDR3 totals 13 residues. Trimming took off 4 bases at V and 3 bases at J, with 8 bases between the two ends. The germline CDR1 and CDR2 sequences are SGHRS and YFSETQ.

This clone has a handful of counts. The chain uses TRBV7-9 and TRBJ1-2; D is ambiguous. V was trimmed by 0 bases and J by 4 bases, leaving 3 bases between them. Germline-derived CDR1 and CDR2 are SEHNR and FQNEAQ (reference sequence). The CDR3 length is 12 residues. In nucleotides, the CDR3 is TGTGCCAGCAGCTTAGCCGTCTATGGCTACACCTTC. Translation gives CASSLAVYGYTF.

The chain links TRBV7-9 to TRBJ2-3; 8 nucleotides line up with TRBD2. Germline V lookup: CDR1 SEHNR, CDR2 FQNEAQ (reference sequence). The CDR3 sequence is 15 residues long. V trimming: 5 bases; J trimming: 6 bases; junction bases outside the gene matches: 10. The CDR3 DNA sequence: TGTGCCAGCAGCCCTGCGGGGGGACCGTGGGATACGCAGTATTTT. This translates into CASSPAGGPWDTQYF.

V gene TRBV6-4 combines with J gene TRBJ2-1; 11 nucleotides line up with TRBD2. From germline, CDR1 is MRHNA and CDR2 SNTAGT. The CDR3 has 15 residues. V lost 3 bases, J lost 8 bases, and 6 bases stayed unmatched. This chain's CDR3 is CASSESLAGVDEQFF. The CDR3 DNA reads as TGTGCCAGCAGTGAATCACTAGCGGGGGTCGATGAGCAGTTCTTC.

This clone was observed a single time. CDR3 nucleotides: TGTGCCATCAGTGGGTCGACAGGGACTAAAGAGACCCAGTACTTC. It yields the protein CAISGSTGTKETQYF. This sequence joins TRBV10-3 and TRBJ2-5, with D perhaps given as TRBD1 or TRBD2 (7 bases each). Trimming removed 4 bases from V and 3 bases from J, with 15 bases in between. This CDR3 region has 15 residues. CDR1 is ENHRY, CDR2 SYGVKD, per germline.

The table lists this clone with a few counts. The rearrangement links TRBV28 to TRBJ1-6; 7 nucleotides align to TRBD1. The junction had 15 bases not matched to a gene; V was cut back by 6 bases and J by 10 bases. Germline CDR1 is MDHEN and CDR2 is SYDVKM. This CDR3 region has 16 residues. CDR3 in DNA: TGTGCCAGCAGGGATGGGGGGGGGACAGCCTTCTCACCCCTCCACTTT. Translating it yields CASRDGGGTAFSPLHF.

The chain carries TRBV2 and TRBJ1-2, with D hard to call. The V end was cut by 6 bases, the J end by 4 bases, with 6 bases between. Germline V CDR1 and CDR2: SNHLY, FYNNEI. The CDR3 runs to 11 residues. The CDR3 is CASRSLYGYTF. CDR3 DNA sequence: TGTGCCAGCAGGAGCCTCTATGGCTACACCTTC.

This clone was found a few times. V gene TRBV18 combines with J gene TRBJ2-7; D is uncertain. Germline CDR1 and CDR2: KGHSH and LQKENI. Trimming left V 6 bases short and J 3 bases short, with 15 bases between. This CDR3 comprises 14 residues. The CDR3 DNA follows: TGTGCCAGCTCCTCTACCGACACTAACTACGAGCAGTACTTC. Amino acids: CASSSTDTNYEQYF.

J is TRBJ1-2 and V is TRBV5-1; D uncertain. Deletions cut 1 base from V and 1 base from J, with 17 bases between. The germline V gene encodes CDR1 SGHRS and CDR2 YFSETQ. The length of the CDR3 is 17 residues. The CDR3 here is CASSLSSRVVSNYGYTF. In DNA form, the CDR3 reads TGCGCCAGCAGCTTGAGTAGCCGGGTGGTTAGTAACTATGGCTACACCTTC.